Listed here are 26 T cell receptor beta chains from one sample, sequenced in a study of shared clonotypes between healthy human individuals. Naivety among CD8 cells was defined by CD45RO negativity and positive CCR7 selection, thereby excluding terminally differentiated effector memory CD45RA+ cells. The assay was immunoSEQ multiplex PCR, and TCRdb's table has in-frame clones only and misses some. The sample holds about 2 million clones, just under 95% seen once. What was sequenced was naive CD8+ T cells sorted from blood. All receptors derive from a young man in good health.

This chain joins TRBV29-1 and TRBJ2-1, with D possibly being TRBD1 (6 bases). V gave up 7 bases and J gave up 8 bases, with 15 bases separating them. The CDR3 length is 12 residues. CDR1 SQVTM and CDR2 ANQGSEA come from the germline V gene. The CDR3 DNA sequence: TGCAGCGATAAAGTACAGGGTTATGAGCAGTTCTTC. Its protein is CSDKVQGYEQFF.

Regarding this clone: The junction differs from germline at one of its ends, possibly a read error. The chain is built from TRBV7-2 and TRBJ2-5; 9 nucleotides agree with TRBD2. Germline V CDR1 and CDR2: SGHTA, FQGNSA. The CDR3 totals 14 residues. Here the CDR3 DNA reads TGTGCCAGCAGCATAGCGGGAGCCCAAGAGACCCAGTACTTC. This translates into CASSIAGAQETQYF.

The chain combines TRBV10-3 with TRBJ2-2; either TRBD1 or TRBD2 may supply D (5 bases each). The germline V and J ends were trimmed by 5 bases and 1 base, with 20 bases remaining between them. From germline, CDR1 is ENHRY and CDR2 SYGVKD. This CDR3 has 18 residues. CDR3 DNA sequence: TGTGCCATCAGTACCCGGGACCCGGCGGGTATGAACACCGGGGAGCTGTTTTTT. This translates into CAISTRDPAGMNTGELFF.

CDR3 sequence reads: CASSPRMTASSEQYF. The CDR3 coding sequence is TGTGCCAGCAGCCCCCGCATGACCGCATCTTCCGAGCAGTACTTC. The V and J genes are TRBV7-2 and TRBJ2-7, with D unresolved. This CDR3 has 15 amino acids. Per the germline V gene, CDR1 is SGHTA and CDR2 is FQGNSA. V was shortened by 5 bases and J by 6 bases, with 20 bases between the two germline ends. Filled out from reference TRBV7-2 and TRBJ2-7, the complete variable domain reads GAGVSQSPSNKVTEKGKDVELRCDPISGHTALYWYRQSLGQGLEFLIYFQGNSAPDKSGLPSDRFSAERTGGSVSTLTIQRTQQEDSAVYLCASSPRMTASSEQYFGPGTRLTVT.

This clone was seen once. This rearrangement joins TRBV11-2 to TRBJ2-7; 10 bases align to TRBD2. The CDR3 length is 15 residues. Germline trimming cut 1 base from V and 3 bases from J; bases unmatched to any gene: 3. Germline V lookup: CDR1 SGHAT, CDR2 FQNNGV. The CDR3 spells CASSLVAGGYYEQYF. In nucleotides, the CDR3 is TGTGCCAGCAGCTTAGTAGCGGGGGGTTACTACGAGCAGTACTTC.

This sequence joins TRBV10-1 and TRBJ1-4; D unresolved. This CDR3 has 16 amino acids. Trimming cost V 5 bases and J 2 bases, with 15 bases left between them. The germline CDR1 and CDR2 sequences are WNHNN and SYGVQD (reference sequence). CDR3 region: CASSIPALITNEKLFF. In DNA, the CDR3 is TGCGCCAGCAGTATTCCGGCCTTAATTACTAATGAAAAACTGTTTTTT.

The rearrangement joins TRBV19 to TRBJ1-2; D call uncertain. The length of the CDR3 is 14 residues. Trimming shortened V by 5 bases and J by 4 bases, and 14 bases separated the two germline ends. Germline V gene lookup returns CDR1 LNHDA and CDR2 SQIVND (reference sequence). The CDR3 nucleotides read TGTGCCAGTAGTCCTTCGGCCTCGGCCTATGGCTACACCTTC. It encodes CASSPSASAYGYTF.

The V and J genes are TRBV9 and TRBJ2-3; 12 nucleotides match TRBD2. CDR3 length: 16 residues. In germline, CDR1 is SGDLS, CDR2 YYNGEE. J gave up 1 base and V 4 bases, and 4 bases lay outside the gene matches. The CDR3 DNA reads as TGTGCCAGCAGCACCCCTAGCGGGGGGGGCACAGATACGCAGTATTTT. This sequence encodes CASSTPSGGGTDTQYF.

The V call is TRBV29-1, the J call TRBJ2-3; D gene unclear. Trimming removed 2 bases from V and 2 bases from J, with 8 bases in between. CDR3 length: 13 residues. CDR1 is SQVTM and CDR2 is ANQGSEA in the germline V gene. CDR3 protein: CSVELGFTDTQYF. DNA for the CDR3: TGCAGCGTTGAATTGGGTTTCACAGATACGCAGTATTTT.

Only one count was recorded for this clone. The rearrangement uses TRBV9 and TRBJ2-7, with 7 bases lining up with TRBD2. Trimming cost V 3 bases and J 2 bases; bases outside gene matches: 8. CDR3 length: 15 amino acids. Germline values: CDR1 SGDLS, CDR2 YYNGEE. The CDR3 here is CASSGGASGTYEQYF. The CDR3 DNA sequence: TGTGCCAGCAGCGGCGGGGCTAGCGGTACCTACGAGCAGTACTTC.

As for this clone: Compared with germline, one end of the junction differs, possibly owing to a read error. This chain links TRBV4-3 with TRBJ1-5; no firm D call. The CDR3 spans 15 residues. Germline V gives CDR1 LGHNA, CDR2 YSLEER. The CDR3 here is CASSEDLSTGQPQHF. As DNA, the CDR3 is TGCGCCAGCAGCGAAGACTTGAGTACGGGTCAGCCCCAGCATTTT.

This clone is a singleton in its sample. The gene calls are TRBV12-5 and TRBJ1-1; unclear D gene. Per the germline V gene, CDR1 is LGHNT and CDR2 is FRNRAP. The CDR3 extends over 18 amino acids. V was pared by 5 bases and J by 1 base, with 23 bases between. In nucleotides, the CDR3 is TGTGCTAGTGGTAACCAAGACGACAAGTGGGAGGGGAACACTGAAGCTTTCTTT. Amino acids: CASGNQDDKWEGNTEAFF.

The chain recombines TRBV6-6 with TRBJ2-7; D is ambiguous. Germline CDR1 is MNHNY and CDR2 is SVGAGI (reference sequence). Trimming took 1 base from V and 1 from J, leaving 8 bases between them. The CDR3 is 14 residues long. CDR3: CASSYYQESYEQYF. The CDR3 region has the DNA TGTGCCAGCAGTTACTACCAGGAGTCCTACGAGCAGTACTTC.

V usage is TRBV6-6 and J usage is TRBJ1-5, with D perhaps TRBD1 (5 bases). Germline CDR1 MNHNY, CDR2 SVGAGI (reference sequence). The length of the CDR3 is 15 residues. The ends were cut back, 0 bases at V and 7 bases at J, with 13 bases in the middle. The DNA of the CDR3 is TGTGCCAGCAGTTACTCGAACGAAGGGGCACAGCCCCAGCATTTT. This sequence encodes CASSYSNEGAQPQHF.

The CDR3 reads CAWSFTHLDTQYF. In DNA form, the CDR3 reads TGTGCCTGGAGTTTTACTCACCTAGATACGCAGTATTTT. The chain combines TRBV30 with TRBJ2-3; D is ambiguous. The CDR3 is made up of 13 amino acids. The germline V gene encodes CDR1 GTSNPN and CDR2 SVGIG (reference sequence). V lost 2 bases to trimming and J lost 5 bases, with 11 bases between them. The full variable domain, with the rest looked up from reference TRBV30 and TRBJ2-3, is SQTIHQWPATLVQPVGSPLSLECTVEGTSNPNLYWYRQAAGRGLQLLFYSVGIGQISSEVPQNLSASRPQDRQFILSSKKLLLSDSGFYLCAWSFTHLDTQYFGPGTRLTVL.

The chain combines TRBV30 with TRBJ2-3; D gene ambiguous. Germline assignment: CDR1 GTSNPN and CDR2 SVGIG (reference sequence). This CDR3 is built from 13 residues. Trimming shortened V by 1 base and J by 7 bases, and 12 bases separated the two germline ends. This CDR3 reads CAWSARELYTQYF. For the CDR3, the DNA is TGTGCCTGGAGTGCGAGAGAGCTATATACGCAGTATTTT.

The rearrangement uses TRBV7-9 and TRBJ2-3; D unclear. Germline values: CDR1 SEHNR, CDR2 FQNEAQ (reference sequence). This CDR3 is 14 amino acids long. The V end was cut by 6 bases, the J end by 0 bases, with 10 bases between. CDR3 sequence reads: CASSWEGSTDTQYF. In DNA form, the CDR3 reads TGTGCCAGCAGTTGGGAAGGGAGCACAGATACGCAGTATTTT.

The chain employs TRBV2 and TRBJ2-7, with 9 bases identical to TRBD1. Germline assignment: CDR1 SNHLY and CDR2 FYNNEI. There are 16 residues in the CDR3. V shed 6 bases and J 4 bases; nucleotides not matched to a gene: 13. CDR3 coding DNA: TGTGCCAGCAGCGGGTCAGAAGGGGACAGGGCTTACGAGCAGTACTTC. It specifies CASSGSEGDRAYEQYF.

The chain uses TRBV27 and TRBJ2-3; 7 bases are a match to TRBD2. This CDR3 is built from 16 residues. Unmatched junction bases numbered 14, after V lost 5 bases and J lost 6 bases. CDR1 is MNHEY, CDR2 SMNVEV, per germline (reference sequence). Here the CDR3 DNA reads TGTGCCAGCAGTGCCCTCCTAGCGGAACTAGGGGATACGCAGTATTTT. As protein: CASSALLAELGDTQYF.

The chain recombines TRBV6-1 with TRBJ2-7; D is unclear. Germline CDR1 MNHNS, CDR2 SASEGT. The germline V and J ends were trimmed by 2 bases and 0 bases, with 14 bases remaining between them. There are 16 residues in the CDR3. The CDR3 loop is CASSEMTWGYSYEQYF. In DNA form, the CDR3 reads TGTGCCAGCAGTGAAATGACGTGGGGTTACTCCTACGAGCAGTACTTC.

The chain recombines TRBV28 with TRBJ2-3; possible D gene TRBD1, 6 bases. V gave up 3 bases and J gave up 4 bases, with 11 bases separating them. Per germline, CDR1 MDHEN and CDR2 SYDVKM. The CDR3 length is 14 residues. This CDR3 reads CASSFSTGSDTQYF. The DNA for the CDR3 is TGTGCCAGCAGTTTCAGTACAGGGTCAGATACGCAGTATTTT.

V gene TRBV9 combines with J gene TRBJ1-2; 9 nucleotides match TRBD1. Germline V lookup: CDR1 SGDLS, CDR2 YYNGEE. The length of the CDR3 is 13 residues. The CDR3 here is CATNRGRDYGYTF. CDR3 nucleotides: TGTGCTACAAACAGGGGGCGAGACTATGGCTACACCTTC.

This rearrangement joins TRBV7-9 to TRBJ2-5, with no clear D. The V end lost 4 bases, the J end lost 7 bases, and 16 bases lay between the germline ends. The CDR3 totals 14 residues. CDR1 and CDR2 (germline): SEHNR, FQNEAQ (reference sequence). CDR3 bases: TGTGCCAGCAGCTCGCCCGGGCTAGAAGGGACCCAGTACTTC. It codes for CASSSPGLEGTQYF.

This sequence joins TRBV2 and TRBJ2-3; D possibly matches TRBD1 or TRBD2 (5 bases each). The V and J ends lost 6 bases and 8 bases respectively, with 18 bases between them. This CDR3 has 14 amino acids. Germline CDR1 reads SNHLY; CDR2 reads FYNNEI. For the CDR3, the DNA is TGTGCCAGCAGCGACGGGACCCCTTTCCGTACGCAGTATTTT. Its translation: CASSDGTPFRTQYF.

This chain joins TRBV29-1 and TRBJ2-7, with 8 positions matching TRBD1. This CDR3 contains 15 residues. Per germline, CDR1 SQVTM and CDR2 ANQGSEA. With V trimmed by 1 base and J by 4 bases, 9 bases remained unmatched. CDR3 nucleotide sequence: TGCAGCGTTGAAGTAGGGACAGGCCACCCTTACGAGCAGTACTTC. It codes for CSVEVGTGHPYEQYF.

The CDR3 sequence is CASSPAPGGSPGQPQHF. CDR3 in DNA: TGTGCCAGCTCACCAGCCCCAGGGGGCTCCCCAGGGCAGCCCCAGCATTTT. The rearrangement joins TRBV18 to TRBJ1-5; 8 bases fit TRBD1. After removal of 2 bases from V and 7 bases from J, the junction contained 13 bases not matched to a gene. This CDR3 has 17 amino acids. Germline loops: CDR1 KGHSH, CDR2 LQKENI.